The clone carrying this T cell receptor (beta chain) was seen a handful of times. The target antigen is unknown. PBMC DNA, left unsorted, was sequenced on ten immunoSEQ deep assay plates. Clones were read by immunoSEQ multiplex PCR, and TCRdb kept only the in-frame ones, dropping some. This sample yields roughly 510,000 clones, of which 60% to 80% are seen a single time; around 13% belongs to the top ten. This record comes from a study of shared clonotypes between healthy human individuals. General study results and limits: Among donors, clonotype sharing was expected to be affected by sequencing depth.

The CDR3 extends over 16 amino acids. Germline-derived CDR1 and CDR2 are SGHTA and FQGNSA. With V trimmed by 4 bases and J by 7 bases, 10 bases remained unmatched. Genomic DNA from unsorted samples was obtained from about 88 million PBMCs (per sample). The sequenced material came from PBMCs. This clonotype originated in a woman aged 40 to 55 in good health. Some clones in this sample may be carry-over from other donors' samples. The rearrangement links TRBV7-2 to TRBJ2-7; 13 bases align to TRBD2. The CDR3 coding sequence is TGTGCCAGCAGCTCCTCCGGGACTAGCGGGACTTCTGAGCAGTACTTC. Amino acid sequence: CASSSSGTSGTSEQYF.